One and the same sample provided the 11 T cell receptor beta chains below, sequenced in a study of neurological immune-mediated disorders. TCRdb re-analysed the 5' RACE reads in MiXCR, keeping a single row per CDR3 protein. The repertoire includes approximately 31,000 distinct CDR3 sequences, about 4.5% of them detected once, and 23% sits in the top ten. The material sequenced was PBMCs. The receptors were sampled from a man younger than 35 in good health.

This clonotype was observed many times. V usage is TRBV6-5 and J usage is TRBJ1-2, with a possible D match to TRBD1 (5 bases). The V and J ends lost 1 base and 1 base respectively, with 7 bases between them. Germline CDR1 and CDR2: MNHEY and SVGAGI. The CDR3 has 14 amino acids. In DNA form, the CDR3 reads TGTGCCAGCAGTTACTTGGGGGTTAACTATGGCTACACCTTC. As protein: CASSYLGVNYGYTF.

The table lists this clonotype with many counts. V usage is TRBV20-1 and J usage is TRBJ1-2, with D unclear. The V end lost 3 bases, the J end lost 4 bases, and 12 bases lay between the germline ends. Per the germline V gene, CDR1 is DFQATT and CDR2 is SNEGSKA (reference sequence). The CDR3 has 13 amino acids. Here the CDR3 reads CSASSVASYGYTF. DNA of the CDR3: TGCAGTGCTAGTTCTGTCGCCAGCTATGGCTACACCTTC.

This clonotype was counted ten times or more. The chain joins TRBV5-1 to TRBJ2-5; possible D gene TRBD2, 6 bases. Per the germline V gene, CDR1 is SGHRS and CDR2 is YFSETQ. The CDR3 runs to 16 residues. The germline V and J ends were trimmed by 0 bases and 1 base, with 13 bases remaining between them. CDR3 coding DNA: TGCGCCAGCAGCTTGGAGCCTCGGGGGACCCAAGAGACCCAGTACTTC. This sequence encodes CASSLEPRGTQETQYF.

This clonotype was counted many times. The chain has TRBV4-2 and TRBJ1-1; perhaps TRBD1 as D (5 bases). V dropped 5 bases and J dropped 6 bases, with 13 bases sitting between them. The germline CDR1 and CDR2 sequences are LGHNA and YNFKEQ. The CDR3 runs to 13 residues. The CDR3: CASSKQGWAEAFF. The CDR3 DNA follows: TGTGCCAGCAGCAAGCAGGGTTGGGCTGAAGCTTTCTTT.

A note on this clonotype: An end of the junction differs from the germline gene, which may be a read error. The chain is built from TRBV20-1 and TRBJ1-5; D perhaps matches TRBD1 (6 bases). CDR3 length equals 17 residues. In germline, CDR1 is DFQATT, CDR2 SNEGSKA (reference sequence). The CDR3 nucleotides read TGTAGTGCTAGAGATCGACTTCGGGCAGGGGGCAATCAGCCCCAGCATTTT. Amino acid sequence: CSARDRLRAGGNQPQHF.

This chain joins TRBV7-6 and TRBJ2-1; tentative D call: TRBD1 (6 bases). CDR1 is SGHVS and CDR2 is FNYEAQ in the germline V gene. CDR3 length: 13 amino acids. The ends were cut back, 2 bases at V and 8 bases at J, with 10 bases in the middle. CDR3 in DNA: TGTGCCAGCAGCTTACAGGGGCTGGATGAGCAGTTCTTC. This gives the protein CASSLQGLDEQFF.

Many counts were recorded for this clonotype. The chain has TRBV7-9 and TRBJ2-3, with TRBD1 matching 9 bases. Germline-derived CDR1 and CDR2 are SEHNR and FQNEAQ (reference sequence). Trimming cost V 9 bases and J 6 bases; bases outside gene matches: 10. The CDR3 is 14 residues long. The CDR3, as DNA: TGTGCCAGTACCCCGGGACAGGGAGCCGATACGCAGTATTTT. Encoded protein: CASTPGQGADTQYF.

This clonotype was picked up many times. The chain employs TRBV12-3 or TRBV12-4 and TRBJ2-7; maybe TRBD1 (7 bases). The ends were cut back, 0 bases at V and 0 bases at J, with 18 bases in the middle. This CDR3 is 18 amino acids long. As DNA, the CDR3 is TGTGCCAGCAGTTTAGCAACGGTGGAGGGGGCTTCCTCCTACGAGCAGTACTTC. Residues: CASSLATVEGASSYEQYF.

This clonotype has a count of ten or more. The chain couples TRBV7-3 to TRBJ2-2; D ambiguous. The V end lost 1 base, the J end lost 2 bases, and 11 bases lay between the germline ends. Germline V gene lookup returns CDR1 SGHTA and CDR2 FQGTGA. The CDR3 runs 16 residues. CDR3 region: CASSLNRPGNTGELFF. As DNA, the CDR3 is TGTGCCAGCAGCTTAAATCGGCCAGGAAACACCGGGGAGCTGTTTTTT.

This clonotype was observed many times. The gene calls are TRBV5-1 and TRBJ2-1; D possibly matches TRBD1 or TRBD2 (7 bases each). V lost 0 bases to trimming and J lost 12 bases, with 13 bases between them. The CDR3 covers 13 residues. The germline CDR1 and CDR2 sequences are SGHRS and YFSETQ. The CDR3 bases are TGCGCCAGCAGCTTGGGACAGGGAGGGTGGCAGTTCTTC. It encodes CASSLGQGGWQFF.

This chain links TRBV3-1 with TRBJ2-7, with D uncertain. Germline V gene lookup returns CDR1 LGHDT and CDR2 YNNKEL (reference sequence). Trimming cost V 1 base and J 3 bases, with 4 bases left between them. The CDR3 consists of 12 residues. This chain's CDR3 is CASSQVIYEQYF. In DNA form, the CDR3 reads TGTGCCAGCAGCCAAGTTATCTACGAGCAGTACTTC.